One and the same sample provided the 26 T cell receptor beta chains below, sequenced in a study of blood T cell repertoires in COVID-19. TCRdb's copy holds only in-frame clones and misses some; the assay was immunoSEQ multiplex PCR. The data show 34,000 or so clones, 87% seen once. The material sequenced was peripheral blood. The receptors come from a man over 45 with active or convalescent COVID-19.

The chain joins TRBV15 to TRBJ1-1; a possible D gene is TRBD1 (5 bases). Germline V CDR1 and CDR2: LNHNV, YYDKDF (reference sequence). Trimming stripped 4 bases from V and 4 bases from J, with 10 bases between. This CDR3 is 13 amino acids long. The CDR3 is CATSTGVGTEAFF. The CDR3 DNA sequence: TGTGCCACCAGCACGGGGGTAGGCACTGAAGCTTTCTTT. The full variable domain, completed using reference TRBV15 and TRBJ1-1, is DAMVIQNPRYQVTQFGKPVTLSCSQTLNHNVMYWYQQKSSQAPKLLFHYYDKDFNNEADTPDNFQSRRPNTSFCFLDIRSPGLGDTAMYLCATSTGVGTEAFFGQGTRLTVV.

J is TRBJ1-1 and V is TRBV28; TRBD1 agrees at 7 bases. V lost 3 bases to trimming and J lost 2 bases; unmatched junction nucleotides: 15. The CDR3 has 18 amino acids. The V gene's germline CDR1 is MDHEN and CDR2 SYDVKM. The CDR3 sequence is CASSFEAWGGTENTEAFF. As DNA, the CDR3 is TGTGCCAGCAGTTTCGAGGCTTGGGGCGGGACAGAAAACACTGAAGCTTTCTTT.

The CDR3 DNA sequence: TGCAGCGTTGGAGGTAACAACAATCAGCCCCAGCATTTT. Translating it yields CSVGGNNNQPQHF. This sequence joins TRBV29-1 and TRBJ1-5; D is undetermined. Trimming took 4 bases from V and 3 from J, leaving 10 bases between them. CDR3 size: 13 residues. Germline assignment: CDR1 SQVTM and CDR2 ANQGSEA.

This rearrangement joins TRBV28 to TRBJ1-2; possible D gene TRBD1, 5 bases. The V end was cut by 3 bases, the J end by 8 bases, with 16 bases between. Germline CDR1 MDHEN, CDR2 SYDVKM. This CDR3 region has 14 residues. DNA of the CDR3: TGTGCCAGCAGTTTTAAGGGGTCGGGTATCGGCTACACCTTC. Translated, it gives CASSFKGSGIGYTF.

The sample holds a few counts of this clone. This chain joins TRBV5-4 and TRBJ2-7, with 9 bases that match TRBD1. The CDR3 runs 14 residues. V trimming: 4 bases; J trimming: 7 bases; junction bases outside the gene matches: 9. From germline, CDR1 is SGHNT and CDR2 YYREEE (reference sequence). CDR3 region: CASSLRQGVKEQYF. DNA of the CDR3: TGTGCCAGCAGCCTCAGACAGGGGGTCAAGGAGCAGTACTTC.

The J gene is TRBJ1-6, the V gene TRBV9; a weak D match, TRBD1 (5 bases). Germline V gene data show CDR1 as SGDLS and CDR2 as YYNGEE. The V end lost 2 bases, the J end lost 10 bases, and 10 bases lay between the germline ends. There are 13 residues in the CDR3. The CDR3 DNA is TGTGCCAGCAGCGTGGACACGAGGTCACCCCTCCACTTT. This sequence encodes CASSVDTRSPLHF.

The chain joins TRBV7-8 to TRBJ2-3, with a possible D match to TRBD2 (6 bases). Germline V gives CDR1 SGHVS, CDR2 FQNEAQ. V gave up 1 base and J gave up 0 bases, with 11 bases separating them. The CDR3 spans 16 residues. The CDR3 protein is CASSLVSGLSTDTQYF. The CDR3 bases are TGTGCCAGCAGCTTAGTGAGCGGGCTGAGCACAGATACGCAGTATTTT.

Only a few counts were recorded for this clone. The chain recombines TRBV7-9 with TRBJ1-2, with D unclear. Trimming shortened V by 0 bases and J by 1 base, and 3 bases separated the two germline ends. The germline gives CDR1 SEHNR, CDR2 FQNEAQ (reference sequence). The CDR3 runs 13 residues. The CDR3 loop reads CASSLASNYGYTF. The CDR3 nucleotides read TGTGCCAGCAGCTTAGCGAGTAACTATGGCTACACCTTC.

This chain links TRBV5-1 with TRBJ1-1; 9 positions agree with TRBD1. With V trimmed by 2 bases and J by 0 bases, 14 bases remained unmatched. Germline CDR1 and CDR2: SGHRS and YFSETQ. The CDR3 loop spans 19 amino acids. The CDR3 DNA follows: TGCGCCAGCAGCTTAGGATTTTTGGGACAGGGCCATCTGAACACTGAAGCTTTCTTT. Protein: CASSLGFLGQGHLNTEAFF.

V and J are TRBV6-5 and TRBJ2-1, with D possibly being TRBD2 (6 bases). With 5 bases removed from V and 1 base from J, the gap between germline ends came to 9 bases. The CDR3 runs 14 residues. The germline V gene encodes CDR1 MNHEY and CDR2 SVGAGI. CDR3 bases: TGTGCCAGCAGTATCCGGGAGTCCTACAATGAGCAGTTCTTC. It translates to CASSIRESYNEQFF.

The chain employs TRBV18 and TRBJ1-3; TRBD1 might be the D (6 bases). CDR1 is KGHSH and CDR2 is LQKENI in the germline V gene. The V gene lost 3 bases and the J gene lost 0 bases, with 15 bases spanning the gap. The CDR3 is 17 amino acids. The CDR3 here is CASSPGTGPSSGNTIYF. CDR3 in DNA: TGTGCCAGCTCACCGGGAACAGGGCCTAGCTCTGGAAACACCATATATTTT. The variable domain in full, completed from reference TRBV18 and TRBJ1-3, reads NAGVMQNPRHLVRRRGQEARLRCSPMKGHSHVYWYRQLPEEGLKFMVYLQKENIIDESGMPKERFSAEFPKEGPSILRIQQVVRGDSAAYFCASSPGTGPSSGNTIYFGEGSWLTVV.

The chain combines TRBV19 with TRBJ1-5; no clear D. The germline V gene has CDR1 LNHDA and CDR2 SQIVND (reference sequence). The ends were cut back, 6 bases at V and 4 bases at J, with 7 bases in the middle. There are 12 residues in the CDR3. The CDR3 DNA sequence: TGTGCCAGTAGGTCGTCTAATCAGCCCCAGCATTTT. Translating gives CASRSSNQPQHF.

The V gene is TRBV2, the J gene TRBJ1-1; 8 bases align to TRBD1. Germline assignment: CDR1 SNHLY and CDR2 FYNNEI. The V segment lost 5 bases and the J segment 0 bases; nucleotides outside the gene matches: 2. The CDR3 contains 14 residues. As DNA, the CDR3 is TGTGCCAGCAGTCCGACAGGGGTGAACACTGAAGCTTTCTTT. Amino acid sequence: CASSPTGVNTEAFF.

The V gene is TRBV2, the J gene TRBJ2-7; D is uncertain. This CDR3 is built from 10 residues. Germline V lookup: CDR1 SNHLY, CDR2 FYNNEI. Trimming shortened V by 10 bases and J by 5 bases, and 9 bases separated the two germline ends. The CDR3 protein is CAILGHEQYF. CDR3 DNA: TGTGCCATCTTGGGCCACGAGCAGTACTTC.

This rearrangement joins TRBV18 to TRBJ1-1, with unresolved D. The CDR3 runs to 15 residues. The germline V gene has CDR1 KGHSH and CDR2 LQKENI. V was pared by 2 bases and J by 3 bases, with 13 bases between. The CDR3 nucleotides read TGTGCCAGCTCACCAGAGAGGGTCTATGACACTGAAGCTTTCTTT. It encodes CASSPERVYDTEAFF.

The DNA of the CDR3 is TGTGCCAGCTGTGGATGGGGGACAGGGGAGGATCAGCCCCAGCATTTT. Its protein product is CASCGWGTGEDQPQHF. The rearrangement joins TRBV28 to TRBJ1-5; 10 bases align to TRBD1. V lost 8 bases to trimming and J lost 5 bases; unmatched junction nucleotides: 12. This CDR3 region has 16 residues. The V gene's germline CDR1 is MDHEN and CDR2 SYDVKM. The complete variable domain, with remaining parts taken from reference TRBV28 and TRBJ1-5, reads DVKVTQSSRYLVKRTGEKVFLECVQDMDHENMFWYRQDPGLGLRLIYFSYDVKMKEKGDIPEGYSVSREKKERFSLILESASTNQTSMYLCASCGWGTGEDQPQHFGDGTRLSIL.

The chain uses TRBV19 and TRBJ2-1, with 7 bases matching TRBD2. V trimming: 3 bases; J trimming: 0 bases; junction bases outside the gene matches: 8. Germline CDR1 is LNHDA and CDR2 is SQIVND (reference sequence). CDR3 length: 17 amino acids. CDR3 DNA: TGTGCCAGTAGTATTGGGGGAGGGGTCGGCTCCTACAATGAGCAGTTCTTC. Translating it yields CASSIGGGVGSYNEQFF.

This chain joins TRBV4-1 and TRBJ2-7; D gene ambiguous. Germline V lookup: CDR1 MGHRA, CDR2 YSYEKL. V shed 0 bases and J shed 3 bases, with 9 bases lying between them. The CDR3 contains 14 residues. In DNA form, the CDR3 reads TGCGCCAGCAGCCAAGACGGCGAGGACTACGAGCAGTACTTC. It yields the protein CASSQDGEDYEQYF.

The chain recombines TRBV6-5 with TRBJ1-1; D is unresolved. Germline CDR1 MNHEY, CDR2 SVGAGI. V lost 7 bases, J lost 1 base, and 13 bases lay in between. The CDR3 length is 14 residues. CDR3 in amino acids: CASTYSTGNTEAFF. CDR3 sequence (DNA): TGTGCCAGCACCTACAGCACCGGGAACACTGAAGCTTTCTTT.

The rearrangement uses TRBV3-1 (or the pseudogene TRBV3-2) and TRBJ2-1; 8 nucleotides agree with TRBD2. Germline V CDR1 and CDR2: LGHDT, YNNKEL (reference sequence). The V gene end was trimmed by 4 bases and the J gene end by 8 bases; junction bases not matched to a gene: 13. The length of the CDR3 is 16 residues. The DNA of the CDR3 is TGTGCCAGCAGCCCTTCCTGGACTAGCCCGAGGGATGAGCAGTTCTTC. This gives the protein CASSPSWTSPRDEQFF.

The V and J genes are TRBV28 and TRBJ1-2, with D perhaps TRBD1 (6 bases). CDR3 length equals 15 residues. With 2 bases removed from V and 8 bases from J, the gap between germline ends came to 18 bases. CDR1 and CDR2 (germline): MDHEN, SYDVKM. The CDR3 DNA is TGTGCCAGCAGTTTACCGCCCACAGGGTTCAGCGGCTACACCTTC. Amino acids: CASSLPPTGFSGYTF.

This sequence joins TRBV5-5 and TRBJ1-6; 9 positions match TRBD1. V shed 2 bases, J shed 10 bases, and the junction held 4 bases outside the gene matches. In germline, CDR1 is SGHKS, CDR2 YYEKEE (reference sequence). The CDR3 sequence is 14 residues long. DNA for the CDR3: TGTGCCAGCAGCTTAACAGGGGGCTCGTCACCCCTCCACTTT. Its protein is CASSLTGGSSPLHF.

This chain joins TRBV6-5 and TRBJ2-2; D not resolved. This CDR3 comprises 13 residues. V lost 0 bases, J lost 6 bases, and 5 bases lay in between. The germline gives CDR1 MNHEY, CDR2 SVGAGI. DNA for the CDR3: TGTGCCAGCAGTTACTCGTATTCCGGGGAGCTGTTTTTT. Translation gives CASSYSYSGELFF.

The chain is built from TRBV24-1 and TRBJ2-1; tentatively, D is TRBD2 (7 bases). The V gene's germline CDR1 is KGHDR and CDR2 SFDVKD. The CDR3 extends over 17 amino acids. Trimming stripped 1 base from V and 5 bases from J, with 17 bases between. The CDR3 DNA reads TGTGCCACCAGTGATTTAAAAGGGGGGGTTACTGACAATGAGCAGTTCTTC. It encodes CATSDLKGGVTDNEQFF.

J is TRBJ1-5 and V is TRBV18, with 9 bases identical to TRBD1. V was pared by 4 bases and J by 2 bases, with 9 bases of the junction left unmatched. The CDR3 has 17 amino acids. The germline gives CDR1 KGHSH, CDR2 LQKENI. The CDR3 sequence: CASSRFTGGAGNQPQHF. CDR3 nucleotide sequence: TGTGCCAGCTCACGCTTCACAGGGGGCGCGGGCAATCAGCCCCAGCATTTT.

This clone was observed a few times. The rearrangement links TRBV4-1 to TRBJ2-5; 7 bases are shared with TRBD2. CDR3 length equals 15 residues. The V gene's germline CDR1 is MGHRA and CDR2 YSYEKL. V shed 1 base and J 4 bases; nucleotides not matched to a gene: 6. CDR3: CASSQARTSGETQYF. For the CDR3, the DNA is TGCGCCAGCAGCCAAGCCCGGACTAGTGGAGAGACCCAGTACTTC.